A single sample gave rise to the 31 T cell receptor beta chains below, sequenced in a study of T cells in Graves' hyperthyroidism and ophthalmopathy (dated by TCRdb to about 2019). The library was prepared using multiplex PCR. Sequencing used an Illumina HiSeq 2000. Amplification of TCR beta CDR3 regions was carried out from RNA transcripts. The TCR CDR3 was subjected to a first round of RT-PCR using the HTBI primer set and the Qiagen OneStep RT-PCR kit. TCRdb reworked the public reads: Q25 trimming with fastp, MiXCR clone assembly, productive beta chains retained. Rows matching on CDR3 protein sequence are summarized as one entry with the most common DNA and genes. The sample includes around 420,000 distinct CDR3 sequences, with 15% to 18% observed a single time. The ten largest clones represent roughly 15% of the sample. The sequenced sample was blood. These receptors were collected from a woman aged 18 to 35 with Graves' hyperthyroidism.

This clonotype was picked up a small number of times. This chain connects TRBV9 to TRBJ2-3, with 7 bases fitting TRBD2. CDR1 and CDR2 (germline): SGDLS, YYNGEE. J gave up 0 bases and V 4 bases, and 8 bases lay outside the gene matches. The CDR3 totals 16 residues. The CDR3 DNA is TGTGCCAGCAGCCCCCACAGCGGGGCTAGCACAGATACGCAGTATTTT. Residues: CASSPHSGASTDTQYF.

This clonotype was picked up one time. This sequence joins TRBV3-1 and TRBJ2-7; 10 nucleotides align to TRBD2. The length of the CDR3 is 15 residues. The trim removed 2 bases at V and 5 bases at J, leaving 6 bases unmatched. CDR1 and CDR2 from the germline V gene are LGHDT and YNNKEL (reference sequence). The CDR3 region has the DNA TGTGCCAGCAGCCAAAAAGCGGGAGGGCCGGACGAGCAGTACTTC. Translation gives CASSQKAGGPDEQYF.

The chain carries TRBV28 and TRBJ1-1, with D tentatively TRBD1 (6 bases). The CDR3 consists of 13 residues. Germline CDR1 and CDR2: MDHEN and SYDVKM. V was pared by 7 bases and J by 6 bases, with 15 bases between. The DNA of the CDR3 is TGTGCCAGCATAAACGGGGGCGCCGCTGAAGCTTTCTTT. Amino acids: CASINGGAAEAFF.

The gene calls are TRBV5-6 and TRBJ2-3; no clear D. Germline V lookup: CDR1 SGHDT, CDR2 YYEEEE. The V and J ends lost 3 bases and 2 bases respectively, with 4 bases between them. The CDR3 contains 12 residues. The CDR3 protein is CASSSFTDTQYF. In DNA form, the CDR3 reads TGTGCCAGCAGCTCTTTCACAGATACGCAGTATTTT. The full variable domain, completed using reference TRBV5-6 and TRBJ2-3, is DAGVTQSPTHLIKTRGQQVTLRCSPKSGHDTVSWYQQALGQGPQFIFQYYEEEERQRGNFPDRFSGHQFPNYSSELNVNALLLGDSALYLCASSSFTDTQYFGPGTRLTVL.

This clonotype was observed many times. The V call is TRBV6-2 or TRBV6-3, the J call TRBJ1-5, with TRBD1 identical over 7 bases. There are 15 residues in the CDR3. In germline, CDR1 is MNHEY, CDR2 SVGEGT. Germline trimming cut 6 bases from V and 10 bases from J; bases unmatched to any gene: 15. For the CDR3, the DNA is TGTGCCAGCAGGGCGACCGGGACAGCTAGCCGTCCCCAGCATTTT. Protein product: CASRATGTASRPQHF.

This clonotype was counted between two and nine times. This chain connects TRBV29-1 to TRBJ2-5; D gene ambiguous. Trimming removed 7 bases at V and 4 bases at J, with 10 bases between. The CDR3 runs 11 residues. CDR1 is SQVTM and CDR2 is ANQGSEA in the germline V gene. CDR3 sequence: CSGRQGETQYF. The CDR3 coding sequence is TGCAGCGGTAGGCAAGGAGAGACCCAGTACTTC. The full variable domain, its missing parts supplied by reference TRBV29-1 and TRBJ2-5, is SAVISQKPSRDICQRGTSLTIQCQVDSQVTMMFWYRQQPGQSLTLIATANQGSEATYESGFVIDKFPISRPNLTFSTLTVSNMSPEDSSIYLCSGRQGETQYFGPGTRLLVL.

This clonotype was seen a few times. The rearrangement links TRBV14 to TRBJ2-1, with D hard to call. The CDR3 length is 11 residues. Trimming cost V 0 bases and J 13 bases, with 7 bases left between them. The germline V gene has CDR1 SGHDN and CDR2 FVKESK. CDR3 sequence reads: CASSQEGNQFF. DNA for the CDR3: TGTGCCAGCAGCCAAGAGGGGAACCAGTTCTTC.

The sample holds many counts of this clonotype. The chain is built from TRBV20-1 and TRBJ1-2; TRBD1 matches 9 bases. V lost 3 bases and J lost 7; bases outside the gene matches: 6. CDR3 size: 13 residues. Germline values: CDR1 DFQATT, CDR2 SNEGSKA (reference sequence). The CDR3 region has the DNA TGCAGTGCTAGGGACAGGGGACGCGGTGGCTACACCTTC. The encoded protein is CSARDRGRGGYTF.

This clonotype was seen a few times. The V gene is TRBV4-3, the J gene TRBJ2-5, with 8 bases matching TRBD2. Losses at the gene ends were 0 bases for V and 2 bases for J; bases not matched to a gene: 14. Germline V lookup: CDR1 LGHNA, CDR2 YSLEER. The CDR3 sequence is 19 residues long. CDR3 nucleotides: TGCGCCAGCAGCCAAGATTCAGGGGTAGCGGGGTCCTCTCAAGAGACCCAGTACTTC. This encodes CASSQDSGVAGSSQETQYF.

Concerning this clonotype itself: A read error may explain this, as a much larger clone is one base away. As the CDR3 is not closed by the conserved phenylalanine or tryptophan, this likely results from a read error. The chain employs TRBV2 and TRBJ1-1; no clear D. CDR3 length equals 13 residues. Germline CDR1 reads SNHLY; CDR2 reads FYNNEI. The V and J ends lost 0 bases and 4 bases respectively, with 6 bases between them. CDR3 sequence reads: CASSEAGVTEAFL. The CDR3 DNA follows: TGTGCCAGCAGTGAAGCGGGCGTCACTGAAGCTTTCCTT.

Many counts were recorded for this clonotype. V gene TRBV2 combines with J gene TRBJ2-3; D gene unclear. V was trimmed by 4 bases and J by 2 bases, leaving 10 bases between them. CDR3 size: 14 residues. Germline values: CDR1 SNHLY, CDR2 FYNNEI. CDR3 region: CASSVAGITDTQYF. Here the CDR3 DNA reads TGTGCCAGCAGTGTCGCAGGTATCACAGATACGCAGTATTTT.

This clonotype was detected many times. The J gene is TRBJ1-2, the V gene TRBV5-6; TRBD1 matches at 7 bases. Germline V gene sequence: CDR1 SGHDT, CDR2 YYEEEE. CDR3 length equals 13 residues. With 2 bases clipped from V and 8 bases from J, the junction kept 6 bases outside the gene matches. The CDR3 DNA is TGTGCCAGCAGCTTCACGGACAGGCGGGGCTACACCTTC. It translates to CASSFTDRRGYTF.

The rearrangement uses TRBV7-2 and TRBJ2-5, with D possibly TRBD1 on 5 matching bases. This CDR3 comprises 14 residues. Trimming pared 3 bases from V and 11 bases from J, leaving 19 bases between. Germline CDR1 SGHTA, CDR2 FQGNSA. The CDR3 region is CASSFGDSRREQYF. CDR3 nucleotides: TGTGCCAGCAGCTTCGGAGACAGCAGAAGAGAGCAGTACTTC.

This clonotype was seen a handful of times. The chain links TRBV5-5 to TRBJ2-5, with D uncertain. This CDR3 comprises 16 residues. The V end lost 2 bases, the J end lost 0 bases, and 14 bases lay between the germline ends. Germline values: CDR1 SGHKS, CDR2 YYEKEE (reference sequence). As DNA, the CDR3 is TGTGCCAGCAGCTTAAGGACCCTGAAGAACCAAGAGACCCAGTACTTC. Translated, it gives CASSLRTLKNQETQYF.

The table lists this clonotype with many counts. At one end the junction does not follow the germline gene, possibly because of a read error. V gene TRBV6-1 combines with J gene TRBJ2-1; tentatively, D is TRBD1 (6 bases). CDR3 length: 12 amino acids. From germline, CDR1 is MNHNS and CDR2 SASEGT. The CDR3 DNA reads TGCTCTACAGGGAGCTCCTACAATGAGCAGTTCTTC. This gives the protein CSTGSSYNEQFF.

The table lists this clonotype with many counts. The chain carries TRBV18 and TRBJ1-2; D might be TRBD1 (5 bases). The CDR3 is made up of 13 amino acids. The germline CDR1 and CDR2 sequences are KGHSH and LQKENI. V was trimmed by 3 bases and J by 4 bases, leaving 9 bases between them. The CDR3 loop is CASSPRVVYGYTF. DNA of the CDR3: TGTGCCAGCTCACCCAGGGTCGTCTATGGCTACACCTTC.

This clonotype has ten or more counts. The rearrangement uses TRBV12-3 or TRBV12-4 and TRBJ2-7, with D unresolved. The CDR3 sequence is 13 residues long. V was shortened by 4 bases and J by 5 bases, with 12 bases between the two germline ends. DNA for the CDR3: TGTGCCAGCAGTTCCGTTTCGCTCCACGAGCAGTACTTC. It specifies CASSSVSLHEQYF.

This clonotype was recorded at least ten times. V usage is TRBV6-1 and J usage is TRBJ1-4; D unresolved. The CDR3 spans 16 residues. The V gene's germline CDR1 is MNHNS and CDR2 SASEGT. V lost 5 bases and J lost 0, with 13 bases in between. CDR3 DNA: TGTGCCAGCAGTCAAGGACTTGCCGCAACTAATGAAAAACTGTTTTTT. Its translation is CASSQGLAATNEKLFF.

The CDR3 coding sequence is TGTGCCAGCAGCCCCGGTTTGGGTCGGCCGGGGGGAGGGACTGGAAACACCATATATTTT. Protein sequence: CASSPGLGRPGGGTGNTIYF. The rearrangement uses TRBV9 and TRBJ1-3; the D gene is possibly TRBD1 (5 bases). The CDR3 totals 20 residues. The germline gives CDR1 SGDLS, CDR2 YYNGEE. With 4 bases removed from V and 2 bases from J, the gap between germline ends came to 28 bases.

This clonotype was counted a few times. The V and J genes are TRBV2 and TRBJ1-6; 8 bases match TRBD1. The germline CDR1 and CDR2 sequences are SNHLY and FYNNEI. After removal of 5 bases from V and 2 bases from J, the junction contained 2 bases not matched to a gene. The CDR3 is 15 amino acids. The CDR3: CASSPTGAYNSPLHF. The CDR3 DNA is TGTGCCAGCAGTCCGACAGGGGCCTATAATTCACCCCTCCACTTT.

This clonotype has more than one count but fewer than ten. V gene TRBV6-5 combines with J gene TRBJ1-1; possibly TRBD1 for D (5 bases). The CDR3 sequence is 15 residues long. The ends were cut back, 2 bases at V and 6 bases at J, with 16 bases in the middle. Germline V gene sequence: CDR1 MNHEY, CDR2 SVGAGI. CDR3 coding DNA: TGTGCCAGCAGTTACGAAAGGGTGAGGGACCCTGAAGCTTTCTTT. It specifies CASSYERVRDPEAFF.

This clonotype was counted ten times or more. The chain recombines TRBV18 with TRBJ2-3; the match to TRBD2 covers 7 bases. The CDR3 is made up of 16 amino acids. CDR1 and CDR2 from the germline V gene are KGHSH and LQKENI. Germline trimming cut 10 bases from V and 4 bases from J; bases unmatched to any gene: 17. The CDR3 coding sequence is TGTGCCACCCACGGTCCCATGGCGGGAGTGGCAGATACGCAGTATTTT. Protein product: CATHGPMAGVADTQYF.

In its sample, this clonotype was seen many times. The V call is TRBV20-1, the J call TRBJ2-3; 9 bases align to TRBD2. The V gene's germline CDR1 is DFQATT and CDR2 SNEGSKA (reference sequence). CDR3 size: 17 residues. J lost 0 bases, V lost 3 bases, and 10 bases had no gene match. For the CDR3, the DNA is TGCAGTGCTAGTTCCGGCGGGGGGGCTTCTAGCACAGATACGCAGTATTTT. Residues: CSASSGGGASSTDTQYF.

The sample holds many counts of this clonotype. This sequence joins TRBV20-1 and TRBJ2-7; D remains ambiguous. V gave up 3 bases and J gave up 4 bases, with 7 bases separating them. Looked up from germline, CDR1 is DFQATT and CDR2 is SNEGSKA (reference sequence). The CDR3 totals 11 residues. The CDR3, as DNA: TGCAGTGCTAGCTCTGTGTACGAGCAGTACTTC. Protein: CSASSVYEQYF.

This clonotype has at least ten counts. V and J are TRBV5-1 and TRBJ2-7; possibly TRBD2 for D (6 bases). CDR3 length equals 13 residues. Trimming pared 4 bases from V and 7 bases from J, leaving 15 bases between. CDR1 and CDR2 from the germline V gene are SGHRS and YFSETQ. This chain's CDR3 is CASSLEGTAEQYF. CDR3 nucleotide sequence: TGCGCCAGCAGCCTGGAGGGAACCGCGGAGCAGTACTTC.

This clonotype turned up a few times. The CDR3 loop is CASSLVEGGGYGYTF. The CDR3 DNA reads TGTGCCAGCAGCTTAGTAGAGGGAGGTGGATATGGCTACACCTTC. The V gene is TRBV7-6, the J gene TRBJ1-2; D unclear. The germline V gene encodes CDR1 SGHVS and CDR2 FNYEAQ. This CDR3 has 15 residues. Deletions cut 1 base from V and 5 bases from J, with 14 bases between.

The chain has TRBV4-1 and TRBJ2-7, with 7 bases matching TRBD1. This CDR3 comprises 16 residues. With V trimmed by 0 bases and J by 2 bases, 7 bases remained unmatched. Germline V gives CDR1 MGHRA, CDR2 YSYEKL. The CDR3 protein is CASSQDQQGLPYEQYF. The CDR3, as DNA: TGCGCCAGCAGCCAAGATCAACAGGGGTTACCCTACGAGCAGTACTTC.

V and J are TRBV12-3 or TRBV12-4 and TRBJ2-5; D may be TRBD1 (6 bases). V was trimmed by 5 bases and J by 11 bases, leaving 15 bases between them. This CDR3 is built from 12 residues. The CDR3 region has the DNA TGTGCCAGCAGTCGAGCCTGGGGACATCAGTACTTC. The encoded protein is CASSRAWGHQYF.

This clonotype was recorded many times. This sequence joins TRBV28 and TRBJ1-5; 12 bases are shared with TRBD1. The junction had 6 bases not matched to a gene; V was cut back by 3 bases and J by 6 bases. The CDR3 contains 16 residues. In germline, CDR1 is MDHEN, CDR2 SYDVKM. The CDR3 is CASSFSGQGASQPQHF. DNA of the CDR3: TGTGCCAGCAGTTTCTCGGGACAGGGGGCCAGTCAGCCCCAGCATTTT.

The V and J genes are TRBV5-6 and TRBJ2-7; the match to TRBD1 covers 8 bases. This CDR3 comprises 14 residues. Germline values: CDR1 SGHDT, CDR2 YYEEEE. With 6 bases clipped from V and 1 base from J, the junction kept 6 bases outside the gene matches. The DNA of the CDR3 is TGTGCCAGCACCCGACAGGGGATTTCCTACGAGCAGTACTTC. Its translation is CASTRQGISYEQYF.

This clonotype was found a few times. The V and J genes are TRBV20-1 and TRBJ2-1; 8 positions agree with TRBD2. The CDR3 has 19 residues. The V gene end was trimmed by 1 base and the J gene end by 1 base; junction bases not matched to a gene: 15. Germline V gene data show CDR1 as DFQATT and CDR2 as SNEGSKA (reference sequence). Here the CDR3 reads CSARGSAGARGDSYNEQFF. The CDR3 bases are TGCAGTGCTAGAGGATCGGCGGGAGCGCGGGGGGATTCCTACAATGAGCAGTTCTTC.